One sample yielded the 32 T cell receptor beta chains listed below, sequenced in a study of shared clonotypes between healthy human individuals. TCRdb's table, derived via immunoSEQ multiplex PCR, lists solely in-frame clones and lacks some. The sample carries 1,100,000 or so clones, approximately 80% recorded once. The material sequenced was memory CD4+ T cells from PBMCs. The subset here: CD45RA-negative fraction. The receptors shown here come from a man aged 18 to 30 in good health. Some clones in this sample may be carry-over from other donors' samples.

At least ten counts were recorded for this clone. Other DNA sequences in the same sample also yield this CDR3. The CDR3 spells CASSSTGQGTEAFF. As DNA, the CDR3 is TGCGCCAGCAGCTCCACAGGCCAGGGCACTGAAGCTTTCTTT. The chain uses TRBV5-1 and TRBJ1-1, with D perhaps matching TRBD1 (5 bases). With 3 bases removed from V and 4 bases from J, the gap between germline ends came to 13 bases. This CDR3 has 14 residues. Per germline, CDR1 SGHRS and CDR2 YFSETQ.

In the case of this clone: This is likely an artifact of a read error, given a far larger clone one base away. The same CDR3 also results from other DNA sequences found in this sample. This chain joins TRBV6-1 and TRBJ1-5; D is unclear. The CDR3 is made up of 13 amino acids. CDR1 MNHNS and CDR2 SASEGT come from the germline V gene. V dropped 2 bases and J dropped 7 bases, with 9 bases sitting between them. The CDR3 here is CASSEPRYQPQHF. In DNA form, the CDR3 reads TGTGCCAGCAGTGAACCGCGGTACCAGCCCCAGCATTTT.

A few counts support this clone. The J gene is TRBJ1-1, the V gene TRBV10-3; TRBD1 agrees at 10 bases. Trimming cost V 10 bases and J 5 bases; bases outside gene matches: 4. The CDR3 runs 12 residues. Per germline, CDR1 ENHRY and CDR2 SYGVKD. This CDR3 is CATGTGETEAFF. CDR3 DNA sequence: TGTGCCACCGGGACAGGGGAAACTGAAGCTTTCTTT.

This clone has a count of ten or more. The CDR3 region has the DNA TGTGCCAGCAGCTACCGGGTGGCGGGAAACACCATATATTTT. The encoded protein is CASSYRVAGNTIYF. This chain joins TRBV7-9 and TRBJ1-3; D remains ambiguous. V dropped 4 bases and J dropped 4 bases, with 11 bases sitting between them. There are 14 residues in the CDR3. Germline values: CDR1 SEHNR, CDR2 FQNEAQ (reference sequence).

About this clone itself: Other DNA sequences in this specimen translate into the identical CDR3. The chain recombines TRBV29-1 with TRBJ2-3, with D uncertain. This CDR3 spans 12 amino acids. V lost 5 bases and J 0 bases, leaving 6 bases between the germline ends. Germline CDR1 is SQVTM and CDR2 is ANQGSEA. The CDR3 sequence: CSVSGSTDTQYF. CDR3 DNA sequence: TGCAGCGTTTCCGGCAGCACAGATACGCAGTATTTT.

With respect to this clone: The junction shows a germline mismatch at one end, possibly a read error. This chain links TRBV4-2 with TRBJ1-5; D unresolved. The CDR3 length is 13 residues. Germline CDR1 is LGHNA and CDR2 is YNFKEQ. The DNA for the CDR3 is TGTGCCAGCGGCCAATGGATGGCACAGCCCCAGCATTTT. Translating it yields CASGQWMAQPQHF.

This chain joins TRBV27 and TRBJ2-3; D perhaps matches TRBD1 (5 bases). The CDR3 covers 15 residues. V gave up 6 bases and J gave up 2 bases, with 15 bases separating them. Per germline, CDR1 MNHEY and CDR2 SMNVEV (reference sequence). The CDR3 DNA reads TGTGCCAGCAGAAAAAGACAGATCCCCACAGATACGCAGTATTTT. Its protein product is CASRKRQIPTDTQYF.

J is TRBJ2-6 and V is TRBV29-1; D might be TRBD2 (6 bases). The germline V gene encodes CDR1 SQVTM and CDR2 ANQGSEA. This CDR3 is 16 amino acids long. V was trimmed by 2 bases and J by 3 bases, leaving 14 bases between them. In nucleotides, the CDR3 is TGCAGCGTTGAACAGGGAGGCTGGTATGGGGCCAACGTCCTGACTTTC. Its protein is CSVEQGGWYGANVLTF.

This clone was counted once. The genes are TRBV5-1 and TRBJ2-2, with 9 bases aligning to TRBD2. Germline loops: CDR1 SGHRS, CDR2 YFSETQ. CDR3 length: 16 amino acids. Trimming took 0 bases from V and 6 from J; bases not matched to a gene: 6. Here the CDR3 reads CASSLAGAGGAGELFF. The CDR3 DNA sequence: TGCGCCAGCAGCTTGGCCGGAGCGGGAGGAGCCGGGGAGCTGTTTTTT.

This clone has more than one count but fewer than ten. The chain couples TRBV28 to TRBJ2-7; no definite D call. The CDR3 spans 11 residues. V shed 8 bases and J shed 9 bases, with 14 bases lying between them. The germline CDR1 and CDR2 sequences are MDHEN and SYDVKM. This chain's CDR3 is CASGRTGGQYF. In nucleotides, the CDR3 is TGTGCCAGCGGCAGGACCGGTGGGCAGTACTTC.

The chain carries TRBV7-2 and TRBJ2-1, with TRBD1 as a possible D gene (6 bases). V was trimmed by 1 base and J by 12 bases, leaving 16 bases between them. Germline assignment: CDR1 SGHTA and CDR2 FQGNSA. The CDR3 length is 14 residues. CDR3 sequence reads: CASSLGAARGWQFF. In DNA form, the CDR3 reads TGTGCCAGCAGCTTAGGAGCGGCCAGGGGTTGGCAGTTCTTC. The entire variable domain, with the rest obtained from reference TRBV7-2 and TRBJ2-1, is as follows: GAGVSQSPSNKVTEKGKDVELRCDPISGHTALYWYRQSLGQGLEFLIYFQGNSAPDKSGLPSDRFSAERTGGSVSTLTIQRTQQEDSAVYLCASSLGAARGWQFFGPGTRLTVL.

This chain connects TRBV19 to TRBJ1-2; D is unresolved. From germline, CDR1 is LNHDA and CDR2 SQIVND (reference sequence). Trimming cost V 0 bases and J 3 bases, with 11 bases left between them. The CDR3 length is 15 residues. The CDR3 spells CASSIDLRDHYGYTF. DNA for the CDR3: TGTGCCAGTAGTATAGATCTCCGGGATCACTATGGCTACACCTTC.

The chain employs TRBV4-1 and TRBJ2-2; 7 nucleotides line up with TRBD1. Trimming removed 4 bases from V and 7 bases from J; junction bases left unmatched: 9. Germline V lookup: CDR1 MGHRA, CDR2 YSYEKL. The length of the CDR3 is 15 residues. The CDR3 sequence: CASSLFQGDLGELFF. The CDR3, as DNA: TGCGCCAGCAGCCTATTCCAGGGGGATCTCGGGGAGCTGTTTTTT.

This clone was detected only a few times. This sequence joins TRBV6-1 and TRBJ1-5, with D perhaps matching TRBD1 (5 bases). This CDR3 is 17 amino acids long. V was cut by 4 bases and J by 5 bases, with 21 bases left in between. The germline gives CDR1 MNHNS, CDR2 SASEGT. The CDR3 reads CASSGGTAGTFDQPQHF. The CDR3 DNA is TGTGCCAGCAGTGGGGGCACGGCAGGGACTTTCGATCAGCCCCAGCATTTT.

The chain links TRBV11-2 to TRBJ2-7; a possible D gene is TRBD1 (6 bases). Between the trimmed V and J ends, which lost 5 bases and 6 bases, there was a span of 14 bases. The CDR3 has 13 amino acids. Germline CDR1 and CDR2: SGHAT and FQNNGV. The DNA of the CDR3 is TGTGCCAGCAGCCAGGGGTCACGGGCCGAGCAGTACTTC. It specifies CASSQGSRAEQYF.

The chain uses TRBV7-5 and TRBJ1-5; the D call TRBD1 from the table was never checked on the DNA. TRBV7-5 is noted as a pseudogene. The CDR3 loop spans 15 amino acids. The CDR3 region has the DNA TGTGTCAGAAGCTTAGCTTGGCAGAACAATCAGCCCCAGCATTTT. This sequence encodes CVRSLAWQNNQPQHF.

The chain employs TRBV4-3 and TRBJ2-1; 8 nucleotides line up with TRBD2. Losses at the gene ends were 0 bases for V and 0 bases for J; bases not matched to a gene: 10. This CDR3 has 19 residues. Germline lookup yields CDR1 LGHNA and CDR2 YSLEER. CDR3 amino acids: CASSQDLVGRGSSYNEQFF. The CDR3 bases are TGCGCCAGCAGCCAAGATTTAGTCGGGAGGGGGAGCTCCTACAATGAGCAGTTCTTC.

This chain uses TRBV6-5 with TRBJ1-5; D is undetermined. The V gene's germline CDR1 is MNHEY and CDR2 SVGAGI. CDR3 length: 13 residues. V lost 4 bases and J lost 7, with 11 bases in between. The CDR3 reads CASSLGGRQPQHF. Here the CDR3 DNA reads TGTGCCAGCAGTTTGGGTGGTCGACAGCCCCAGCATTTT.

The gene calls are TRBV6-1 and TRBJ2-3; D is perhaps TRBD2 (5 bases). Germline-derived CDR1 and CDR2 are MNHNS and SASEGT. The CDR3 is 15 amino acids. Trimming removed 2 bases at V and 7 bases at J, with 16 bases between. The CDR3 is CASSESPGGRNTQYF. The CDR3 nucleotides read TGTGCCAGCAGTGAAAGTCCCGGCGGGCGGAATACGCAGTATTTT.

This chain links TRBV28 with TRBJ1-1, with TRBD1 matching over 7 bases. The CDR3 loop spans 12 amino acids. V lost 3 bases and J lost 11; bases outside the gene matches: 6. Germline V lookup: CDR1 MDHEN, CDR2 SYDVKM. In DNA form, the CDR3 reads TGTGCCAGCAGTTTTCCGACAGGGTGGGCTTTCTTT. This codes for CASSFPTGWAFF. Based on the CDR3 plus reference TRBV28 and TRBJ1-1, the full variable domain is DVKVTQSSRYLVKRTGEKVFLECVQDMDHENMFWYRQDPGLGLRLIYFSYDVKMKEKGDIPEGYSVSREKKERFSLILESASTNQTSMYLCASSFPTGWAFFGQGTRLTVV.

The V and J genes are TRBV7-2 and TRBJ2-5; the D is unclear. V lost 3 bases and J lost 2, with 7 bases in between. This CDR3 comprises 13 residues. Germline V lookup: CDR1 SGHTA, CDR2 FQGNSA. The CDR3 loop is CASSFGPQETQYF. CDR3 in DNA: TGTGCCAGCAGCTTTGGGCCTCAAGAGACCCAGTACTTC. Using reference TRBV7-2 and TRBJ2-5 for the parts outside the CDR3, the full variable domain is GAGVSQSPSNKVTEKGKDVELRCDPISGHTALYWYRQSLGQGLEFLIYFQGNSAPDKSGLPSDRFSAERTGGSVSTLTIQRTQQEDSAVYLCASSFGPQETQYFGPGTRLLVL.

The V and J genes are TRBV7-2 and TRBJ2-5, with 10 bases fitting TRBD2. The ends lost 4 bases at V and 3 bases at J; junction bases unmatched: 5. In germline, CDR1 is SGHTA, CDR2 FQGNSA. The CDR3 loop spans 15 amino acids. CDR3: CASSSRTSGKETQYF. CDR3 DNA sequence: TGTGCCAGCAGCTCGAGGACTAGCGGAAAAGAGACCCAGTACTTC.

The gene calls are TRBV2 and TRBJ1-4, with D possibly matching TRBD1 (6 bases). Trimming left V 6 bases short and J 15 bases short, with 17 bases between. This CDR3 has 12 residues. Germline loops: CDR1 SNHLY, CDR2 FYNNEI. CDR3: CASRTQGTGVFF. As DNA, the CDR3 is TGTGCCAGCAGAACACAGGGCACCGGGGTGTTTTTT. Full variable domain (rest looked up from reference TRBV2 and TRBJ1-4): EPEVTQTPSHQVTQMGQEVILRCVPISNHLYFYWYRQILGQKVEFLVSFYNNEISEKSEIFDDQFSVERPDGSNFTLKIRSTKLEDSAMYFCASRTQGTGVFFGSGTQLSVL.

This clone appeared once. The V gene is TRBV28, the J gene TRBJ2-1; D may match TRBD1 or TRBD2 (5 bases each). The CDR3 is 14 residues long. V was cut by 8 bases and J by 4 bases, with 15 bases left in between. Germline lookup yields CDR1 MDHEN and CDR2 SYDVKM. CDR3 protein: CASGDPKGYNEQFF. The CDR3 DNA sequence: TGTGCCAGCGGGGACCCCAAAGGGTACAATGAGCAGTTCTTC. Looking up the rest from reference TRBV28 and TRBJ2-1 gives the full variable domain: DVKVTQSSRYLVKRTGEKVFLECVQDMDHENMFWYRQDPGLGLRLIYFSYDVKMKEKGDIPEGYSVSREKKERFSLILESASTNQTSMYLCASGDPKGYNEQFFGPGTRLTVL.

This clone was observed a few times. The chain uses TRBV5-1 and TRBJ1-2; D perhaps matches TRBD1 (6 bases). V was pared by 4 bases and J by 8 bases, with 18 bases between. The germline V gene has CDR1 SGHRS and CDR2 YFSETQ. CDR3 length: 14 residues. The CDR3 here is CASSLVAGDVGYTF. CDR3 nucleotides: TGCGCCAGCAGCCTGGTGGCAGGGGATGTAGGCTACACCTTC.

This clone has just one count. The V and J genes are TRBV13 and TRBJ2-7, with 9 nucleotides matching TRBD1. V was clipped by 0 bases and J by 4 bases; unmatched bases: 4. In germline, CDR1 is PRHDT, CDR2 FYEKMQ (reference sequence). The CDR3 sequence is 15 residues long. This CDR3 is CASSLGTGGEYEQYF. CDR3 nucleotide sequence: TGTGCCAGCAGCTTAGGGACAGGGGGAGAATACGAGCAGTACTTC.

This clone was seen once. As DNA, the CDR3 is TGCGCCAGCAGCCCACGAGCGGGGCCCACAGATACGCAGTATTTT. Translation: CASSPRAGPTDTQYF. V gene TRBV5-1 combines with J gene TRBJ2-3; 7 bases fit TRBD2. The CDR3 spans 15 residues. Germline CDR1 SGHRS, CDR2 YFSETQ. V lost 4 bases to trimming and J lost 2 bases; unmatched junction nucleotides: 7.

V is TRBV7-3 and J is TRBJ1-3; no clear D. Trimming pared 3 bases from V and 2 bases from J, leaving 5 bases between. The length of the CDR3 is 13 residues. CDR1 and CDR2 (germline): SGHTA, FQGTGA. The CDR3 DNA reads TGTGCCAGCAGCTTCAACACTGGAAACACCATATATTTT. It is translated as CASSFNTGNTIYF.

This chain links TRBV7-2 with TRBJ1-1; D is unclear. V lost 4 bases and J 1 base, leaving 7 bases between the germline ends. The CDR3 is 13 residues long. Per germline, CDR1 SGHTA and CDR2 FQGNSA. The chain's CDR3 is CASSSNTNTEAFF. DNA of the CDR3: TGTGCCAGCAGCTCCAACACGAACACTGAAGCTTTCTTT.

V usage is TRBV7-2 and J usage is TRBJ2-1; maybe TRBD1 (6 bases). Trimming left V 5 bases short and J 7 bases short, with 15 bases between. This CDR3 has 14 residues. CDR1 and CDR2 (germline): SGHTA, FQGNSA. CDR3 residues: CASSPDRWANEQFF. In DNA, the CDR3 is TGTGCCAGCAGCCCAGACAGGTGGGCGAATGAGCAGTTCTTC.

The chain recombines TRBV27 with TRBJ2-3, with 8 bases that match TRBD2. This CDR3 region has 15 residues. V was clipped by 7 bases and J by 7 bases; unmatched bases: 13. Germline-derived CDR1 and CDR2 are MNHEY and SMNVEV (reference sequence). In DNA form, the CDR3 reads TGTGCCAGCACCGATCGGGGGGGGTTTGGGAATACGCAGTATTTT. Encoded protein: CASTDRGGFGNTQYF.

The rearrangement joins TRBV7-2 to TRBJ2-6, with no clear D. Germline loops: CDR1 SGHTA, CDR2 FQGNSA. This CDR3 has 15 amino acids. Trimming shortened V by 1 base and J by 0 bases, and 4 bases separated the two germline ends. CDR3 in amino acids: CASSLVASGANVLTF. CDR3 sequence (DNA): TGTGCCAGCAGCTTAGTGGCCTCTGGGGCCAACGTCCTGACTTTC.